The subject of this entry is one T cell receptor (beta chain). Clones were sequenced by immunoSEQ multiplex PCR, and TCRdb holds only the in-frame ones, with some missing. The sample records approximately 87,000 clones, approximately 90% being singletons. With 2 bases removed from V and 4 bases from J, the gap between germline ends came to 14 bases. CDR1 is GTSNPN and CDR2 is SVGIG in the germline V gene (reference sequence). The CDR3 is 14 amino acids. The data were taken from a study of T cell changes during pregnancy in multiple sclerosis. This clonotype originated in a female donor with multiple sclerosis, enrolled in a pregnancy study. The sequencing used CD4+ T cells from peripheral blood mononuclear cells, collected in the second trimester of pregnancy. The chain couples TRBV30 to TRBJ1-2; D perhaps matches TRBD1 (5 bases). DNA of the CDR3: TGTGCCTGGAGTAAATGGGACTCGGGCTATGGCTACACCTTC. Translating gives CAWSKWDSGYGYTF. The whole variable domain, filled in from reference TRBV30 and TRBJ1-2, reads SQTIHQWPATLVQPVGSPLSLECTVEGTSNPNLYWYRQAAGRGLQLLFYSVGIGQISSEVPQNLSASRPQDRQFILSSKKLLLSDSGFYLCAWSKWDSGYGYTFGSGTRLTVV.